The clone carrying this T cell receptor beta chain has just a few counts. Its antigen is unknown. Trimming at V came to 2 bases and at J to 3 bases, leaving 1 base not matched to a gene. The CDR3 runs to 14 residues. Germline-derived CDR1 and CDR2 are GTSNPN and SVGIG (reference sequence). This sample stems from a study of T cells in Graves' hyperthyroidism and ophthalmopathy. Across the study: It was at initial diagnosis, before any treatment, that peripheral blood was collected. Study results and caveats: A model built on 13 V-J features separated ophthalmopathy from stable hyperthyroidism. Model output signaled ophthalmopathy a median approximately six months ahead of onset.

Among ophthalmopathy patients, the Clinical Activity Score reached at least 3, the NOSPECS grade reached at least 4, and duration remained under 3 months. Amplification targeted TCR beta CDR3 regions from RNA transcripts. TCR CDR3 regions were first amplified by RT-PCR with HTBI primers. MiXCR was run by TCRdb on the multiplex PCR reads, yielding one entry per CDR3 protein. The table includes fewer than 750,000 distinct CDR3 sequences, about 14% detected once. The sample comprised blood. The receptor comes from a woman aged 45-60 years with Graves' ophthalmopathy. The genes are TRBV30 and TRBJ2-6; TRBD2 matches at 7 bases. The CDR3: CAWSSGVGANVLTF. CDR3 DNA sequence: TGTGCCTGGAGTAGCGGGGTTGGGGCCAACGTCCTGACTTTC.